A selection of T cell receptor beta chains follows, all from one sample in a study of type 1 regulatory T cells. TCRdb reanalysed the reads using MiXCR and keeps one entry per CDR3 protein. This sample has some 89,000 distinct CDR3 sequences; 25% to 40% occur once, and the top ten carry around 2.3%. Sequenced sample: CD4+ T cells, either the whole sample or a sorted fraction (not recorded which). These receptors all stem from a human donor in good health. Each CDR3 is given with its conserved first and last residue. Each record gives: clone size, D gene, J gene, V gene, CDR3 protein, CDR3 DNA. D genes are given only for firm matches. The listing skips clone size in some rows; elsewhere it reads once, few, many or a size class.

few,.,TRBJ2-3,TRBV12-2,CASRFRQPTSERFTDTQYF,TGTGCAAGTCGCTTTCGCCAACCTACTAGCGAACGCTTCACAGATACGCAGTATTTT
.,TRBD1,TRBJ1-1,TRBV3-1,CASSRDRVNTEAFF,TGTGCCAGCAGCCGGGACAGGGTGAACACTGAAGCTTTCTTT
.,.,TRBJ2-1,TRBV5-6,CATSSQGGQFF,TGTGCCACCAGCTCTCAGGGGGGGCAGTTCTTC
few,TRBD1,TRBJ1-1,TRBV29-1,CSVDRGRAFF,TGCAGCGTTGACAGGGGGCGAGCTTTCTTT
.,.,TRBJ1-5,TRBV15,CATSREDSNQPQHF,TGTGCCACCAGCAGAGAAGACAGCAATCAGCCCCAGCATTTT
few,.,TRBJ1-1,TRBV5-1,CASSLDLSLPEAFF,TGCGCCAGCAGCTTGGATCTTAGCTTACCTGAAGCTTTCTTT
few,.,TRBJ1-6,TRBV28,CASSITQGNSPLHF,TGTGCCAGCAGTATAACACAGGGAAATTCACCCCTCCACTTT
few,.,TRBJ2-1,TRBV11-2,CASSPFRRSNEQFF,TGTGCCAGCAGCCCTTTTCGGAGGAGCAATGAGCAGTTCTTC
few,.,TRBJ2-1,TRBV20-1,CSAPKANEQFF,TGCAGTGCGCCGAAAGCCAATGAGCAGTTCTTC
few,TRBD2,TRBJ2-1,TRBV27,CASRSSGYNEQFF,TGTGCCAGCAGGAGTAGCGGGTACAATGAGCAGTTCTTC
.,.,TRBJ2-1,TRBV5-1,CASSTSWSNEQFF,TGCGCCAGCAGTACTAGCTGGTCCAATGAGCAGTTCTTC
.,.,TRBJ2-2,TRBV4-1,CASSQDTTLRGGGTGELFF,TGCGCCAGCAGCCAAGATACCACCTTGAGGGGAGGGGGAACCGGGGAGCTGTTTTTT
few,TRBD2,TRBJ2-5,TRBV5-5,CASSPIAGGAQETQYF,TGTGCCAGCAGCCCAATAGCGGGAGGGGCTCAAGAGACCCAGTACTTC
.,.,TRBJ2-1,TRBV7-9,CASSVLRETEQFF,TGTGCCAGCAGCGTACTCCGGGAGACCGAGCAGTTCTTC
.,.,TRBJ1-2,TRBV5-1,CASSRESVRANYGYTF,TGCGCCAGCAGCCGTGAGTCGGTTAGGGCGAACTATGGCTACACCTTC
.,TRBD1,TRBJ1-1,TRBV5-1,CASSFRQGTEAFF,TGCGCCAGCAGCTTCCGACAGGGCACTGAAGCTTTCTTT
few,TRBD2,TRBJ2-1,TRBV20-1,CSAEQRESSYNEQFF,TGCAGTGCCGAACAGCGGGAAAGCTCCTACAATGAGCAGTTCTTC
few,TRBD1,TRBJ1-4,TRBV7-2,CASSRDRASEKLFF,TGTGCCAGCAGCCGGGACAGGGCTAGTGAAAAACTGTTTTTT
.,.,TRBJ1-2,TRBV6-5,CASNRAPGAPGGGYTF,TGTGCCAGCAATCGGGCTCCAGGGGCCCCAGGTGGGGGCTACACCTTC
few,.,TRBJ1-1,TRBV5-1,CASSLDDRWNTEAFF,TGCGCCAGCAGCTTGGATGACAGATGGAACACTGAAGCTTTCTTT
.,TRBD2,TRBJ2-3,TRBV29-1,CSVALLAGRDTQYF,TGCAGCGTTGCCCTTTTAGCGGGACGCGATACGCAGTATTTT
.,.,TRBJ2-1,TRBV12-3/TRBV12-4,CASDRKGRTYNEQFF,TGTGCCAGCGACCGGAAGGGACGGACCTACAATGAGCAGTTCTTC
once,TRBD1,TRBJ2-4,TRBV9,CASSMGQGLAKNIQYF,TGTGCCAGCAGCATGGGACAGGGACTAGCCAAAAACATTCAGTACTTC
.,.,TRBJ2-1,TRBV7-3,CASSLLPEYNEQFF,TGTGCCAGCAGCTTACTACCTGAGTACAATGAGCAGTTCTTC
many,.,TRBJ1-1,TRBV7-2,CASSSLWPVTEAFF,TGTGCCAGCAGCTCCCTCTGGCCGGTCACTGAAGCTTTCTTT
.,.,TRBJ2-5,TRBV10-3,CAISRTVQETQYF,TGTGCCATCAGTCGGACGGTCCAAGAGACCCAGTACTTC
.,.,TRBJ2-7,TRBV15,CATSRDPLYEQYF,TGTGCCACCAGCAGAGATCCTCTCTACGAGCAGTACTTC
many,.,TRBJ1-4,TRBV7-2,CASSPTPTNEKLFF,TGTGCCAGCAGCCCCACCCCAACTAATGAAAAACTGTTTTTT
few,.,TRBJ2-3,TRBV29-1,CSVEGDVSDTQYF,TGCAGCGTTGAAGGGGACGTTTCAGATACGCAGTATTTT
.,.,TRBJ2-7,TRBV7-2,CASSLDRRSDDEQYF,TGTGCCAGCAGCTTAGACAGGCGTTCTGACGACGAGCAGTACTTC
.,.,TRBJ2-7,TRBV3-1,CASSQGGSGSEQYF,TGTGCCAGCAGCCAAGGGGGTTCAGGGAGCGAGCAGTACTTC
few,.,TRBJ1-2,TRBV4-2,CASSQGSAGSGYTF,TGTGCCAGCAGCCAAGGCAGTGCCGGCTCTGGCTACACCTTC
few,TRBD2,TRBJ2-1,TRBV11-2,CASSPMLTGGKFF,TGTGCCAGCAGCCCCATGCTTACGGGAGGGAAGTTCTTC
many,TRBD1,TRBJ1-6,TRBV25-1,CASSEGQVMNSPLHF,TGTGCCAGCAGCGAGGGACAGGTCATGAATTCACCCCTCCACTTT
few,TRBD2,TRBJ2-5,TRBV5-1,CASSLRLAVQETQYF,TGCGCCAGCAGCTTGAGGCTAGCGGTACAAGAGACCCAGTACTTC
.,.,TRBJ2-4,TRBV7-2,CASSLSLAKNIQYF,TGTGCCAGCAGCTTAAGTCTAGCCAAAAACATTCAGTACTTC
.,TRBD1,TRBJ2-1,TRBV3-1,CASSHWDRVTSYNEQFF,TGTGCCAGCAGCCACTGGGACAGGGTGACTTCCTACAATGAGCAGTTCTTC
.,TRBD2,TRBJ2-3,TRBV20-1,CSARVWSGNTDTQYF,TGCAGTGCTAGAGTATGGAGCGGGAACACAGATACGCAGTATTTT
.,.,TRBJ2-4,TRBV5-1,CASSVAAKNIQYF,TGCGCCAGCAGTGTAGCGGCCAAAAACATTCAGTACTTC
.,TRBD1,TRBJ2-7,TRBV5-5,CASSLRGQGVTEQYF,TGTGCCAGCAGCTTGAGGGGACAGGGTGTGACCGAGCAGTACTTC
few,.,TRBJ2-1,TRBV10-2,CASSQGNVVLGEPYEQFF,TGCGCCAGCAGTCAGGGGAATGTGGTCCTAGGAGAGCCCTATGAGCAGTTCTTC
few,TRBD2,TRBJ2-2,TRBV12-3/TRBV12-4,CAGTSGAANTGELFF,TGTGCCGGAACTAGCGGGGCCGCGAACACCGGGGAGCTGTTTTTT
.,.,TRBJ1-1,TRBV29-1,CSVDGRVEAFF,TGCAGCGTTGACGGCAGGGTGGAAGCTTTCTTT
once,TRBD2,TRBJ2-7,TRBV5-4,CASSPGTSGAPYEQYF,TGTGCCAGCAGCCCTGGGACTAGCGGGGCCCCCTACGAGCAGTACTTC
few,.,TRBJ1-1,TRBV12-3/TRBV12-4,CASSFEDTEAFF,TGTGCCAGCAGTTTCGAGGACACTGAAGCTTTCTTT
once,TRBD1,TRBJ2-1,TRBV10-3,CAISGTGPKEQFF,TGTGCCATCAGTGGGACAGGCCCAAAGGAGCAGTTCTTC
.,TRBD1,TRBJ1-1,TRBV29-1,CSIRTGGITEAFF,TGCAGCATTAGGACAGGGGGCATCACTGAAGCTTTCTTT
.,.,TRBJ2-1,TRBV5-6,CASSLVRRDPGSDEQFF,TGTGCCAGCAGCTTGGTCCGGCGGGACCCGGGATCCGATGAGCAGTTCTTC
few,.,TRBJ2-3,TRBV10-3,CAISGEMTSTDTQYF,TGTGCCATCTCTGGGGAAATGACAAGCACAGATACGCAGTATTTT
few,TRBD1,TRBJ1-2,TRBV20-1,CSASGTGFGYTF,TGCAGTGCTTCCGGGACAGGGTTCGGCTACACCTTC
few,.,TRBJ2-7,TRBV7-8,CASSSISGYEQYF,TGTGCCAGCAGCTCCATCTCGGGGTACGAGCAGTACTTC
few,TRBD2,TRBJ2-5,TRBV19,CASSPVMREGLETQYF,TGTGCCAGTAGTCCGGTTATGCGGGAGGGCCTTGAGACCCAGTACTTC
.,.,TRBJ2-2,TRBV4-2,CASSQVGLGIGELFF,TGTGCCAGCAGCCAAGTAGGCCTAGGCATCGGGGAGCTGTTTTTT
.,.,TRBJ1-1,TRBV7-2,CASRRSGQNTEAFF,TGTGCCAGTCGAAGGTCAGGACAGAACACTGAAGCTTTCTTT
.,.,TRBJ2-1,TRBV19,CASSPQGKGNEQFF,TGTGCCAGTAGTCCCCAGGGTAAGGGGAATGAGCAGTTCTTC
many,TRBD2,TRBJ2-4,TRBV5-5,CASSLEAGRGDIQYF,TGTGCCAGCAGCTTGGAGGCAGGCCGGGGGGACATTCAGTACTTC
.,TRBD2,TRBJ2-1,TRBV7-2,CASSATTSGRSNEQFF,TGTGCCAGCAGCGCCACGACTAGCGGGAGGTCCAATGAGCAGTTCTTC
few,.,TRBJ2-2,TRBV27,CASREGVNSGELFF,TGTGCCAGTAGGGAGGGGGTGAATTCCGGGGAGCTGTTTTTT
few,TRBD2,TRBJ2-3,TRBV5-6,CASSPEGLAGLRDTQYF,TGTGCCAGCAGTCCCGAAGGACTAGCGGGCTTACGTGATACGCAGTATTTT
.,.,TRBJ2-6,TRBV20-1,CSARDLGVGGSGANVLTF,TGCAGTGCTAGAGATCTTGGGGTTGGGGGATCTGGGGCCAACGTCCTGACTTTC